Each of the 9 T cell receptor beta chains below was sequenced from the same sample in a study of control samples from healthy donors and cancer patients. Profiled with immunoSEQ multiplex PCR; TCRdb holds only in-frame clones, not every one. The sample lists 74,000 or so clones; approximately 89% were seen once. Sequences were obtained from blood. These receptors were collected from a man aged 50 to 59 in good health.

This clone was counted once. Mismatch with germline at one junction end may stem from a read error. CDR3 region: CASTLAGLNEQYF. For the CDR3, the DNA is TGTGCCAGCACCTTAGCGGGGTTAAACGAGCAGTACTTC. The chain is built from TRBV7-9 and TRBJ2-7; TRBD2 aligns across 8 bases. The germline V gene encodes CDR1 SEHNR and CDR2 FQNEAQ (reference sequence). The CDR3 totals 13 residues.

This rearrangement joins TRBV2 to TRBJ2-2, with TRBD2 identical over 15 bases. This CDR3 region has 15 residues. CDR1 and CDR2 from the germline V gene are SNHLY and FYNNEI. The ends lost 7 bases at V and 6 bases at J; junction bases unmatched: 3. The CDR3 loop reads CASKRTSGGAGELFF. Written as DNA, the CDR3 is TGTGCCAGCAAGAGGACTAGCGGGGGGGCCGGGGAGCTGTTTTTT.

Written as DNA, the CDR3 is TGTGCCAGCCTCTCGGGGACAGGGCGCTACGAGCAGTACTTC. As protein: CASLSGTGRYEQYF. The chain carries TRBV6-4 and TRBJ2-7; the match to TRBD1 covers 9 bases. CDR3 length: 14 amino acids. The V and J ends lost 8 bases and 3 bases, in that order; junction bases with no gene match: 8. Per the germline V gene, CDR1 is MRHNA and CDR2 is SNTAGT.

The genes are TRBV6-2 or TRBV6-3 and TRBJ1-3; D is unclear. The V gene's germline CDR1 is MNHEY and CDR2 SVGEGT. The ends were cut back, 6 bases at V and 0 bases at J, with 9 bases in the middle. This CDR3 comprises 14 residues. The DNA for the CDR3 is TGTGCCAGCAGCCCCCCCGACTCTGGAAACACCATATATTTT. It specifies CASSPPDSGNTIYF.

V gene TRBV12-5 combines with J gene TRBJ2-7; TRBD2 is a possible D gene (5 bases). The CDR3 runs 13 residues. From germline, CDR1 is LGHNT and CDR2 FRNRAP. Trimming removed 5 bases from V and 7 bases from J, with 15 bases in between. CDR3 DNA sequence: TGTGCTAGTGGTAGAGGACGGACGGGGGAGCAGTACTTC. Protein sequence: CASGRGRTGEQYF.

The chain recombines TRBV18 with TRBJ2-2; D possibly matches TRBD1 or TRBD2 (6 bases each). Trimming took off 4 bases at V and 0 bases at J, with 18 bases between the two ends. The length of the CDR3 is 18 residues. Germline assignment: CDR1 KGHSH and CDR2 LQKENI. CDR3 loop: CASSLQDPGASNTGELFF. The DNA for the CDR3 is TGTGCCAGCTCACTCCAGGACCCGGGGGCGTCGAACACCGGGGAGCTGTTTTTT.

V and J are TRBV7-2 and TRBJ1-3; D is uncertain. The V gene's germline CDR1 is SGHTA and CDR2 FQGNSA. V lost 0 bases and J 0 bases, leaving 9 bases between the germline ends. This CDR3 is 16 amino acids long. The CDR3 sequence: CASSLAHWVSGNTIYF. The CDR3 nucleotides read TGTGCCAGCAGCTTAGCGCACTGGGTCTCTGGAAACACCATATATTTT.

The chain links TRBV7-8 to TRBJ2-3; TRBD2 is a possible D gene (6 bases). Trimming cost V 3 bases and J 3 bases, with 7 bases left between them. The germline CDR1 and CDR2 sequences are SGHVS and FQNEAQ. This CDR3 is built from 13 residues. CDR3 bases: TGTGCCAGCAGCTTCGGGGGAACAGATACGCAGTATTTT. Protein sequence: CASSFGGTDTQYF.

This rearrangement joins TRBV5-1 to TRBJ2-3; D may match TRBD1 or TRBD2 (5 bases each). Trimming removed 4 bases from V and 8 bases from J, with 17 bases in between. Per the germline V gene, CDR1 is SGHRS and CDR2 is YFSETQ. The CDR3 length is 14 residues. This CDR3 reads CASSAINRDATQYF. For the CDR3, the DNA is TGCGCCAGCAGCGCTATCAACCGGGACGCTACGCAGTATTTT.